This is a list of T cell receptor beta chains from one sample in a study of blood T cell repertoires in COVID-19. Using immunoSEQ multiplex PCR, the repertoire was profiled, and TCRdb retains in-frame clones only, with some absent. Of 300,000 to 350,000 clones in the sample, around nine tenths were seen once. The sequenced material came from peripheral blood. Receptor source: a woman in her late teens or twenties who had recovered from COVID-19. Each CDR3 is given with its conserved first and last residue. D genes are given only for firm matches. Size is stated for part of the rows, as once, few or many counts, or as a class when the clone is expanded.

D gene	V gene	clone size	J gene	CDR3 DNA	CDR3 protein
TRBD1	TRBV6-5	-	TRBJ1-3	TGTGCCAGCAGGACGGGACAGGTATCTGGAAACACCATATATTTT	CASRTGQVSGNTIYF
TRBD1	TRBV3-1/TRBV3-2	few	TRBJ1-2	TGTGCCAGCAGCCAAGGACAGGGAGCAGGAGGCTACACCTTC	CASSQGQGAGGYTF
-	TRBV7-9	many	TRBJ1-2	TGTGCCAGCAGCTTAGGTGCACTGGGCTACACCTTC	CASSLGALGYTF
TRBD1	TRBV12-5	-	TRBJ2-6	TGTGCTAGTGGTTTAGGACAGGGTTCTGGGGCCAACGTCCTGACTTTC	CASGLGQGSGANVLTF
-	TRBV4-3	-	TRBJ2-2	TGCGCCAGCAGCCTCGTGGACAACGGGGAGCTGTTTTTT	CASSLVDNGELFF
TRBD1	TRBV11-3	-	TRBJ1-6	TGTGCCAGCAGCTTAGGCCCAGGACAGGGGAATTCACCCCTCCACTTT	CASSLGPGQGNSPLHF
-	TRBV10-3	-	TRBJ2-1	TGTGCCATCAGTCCCGGGGGAAACAATGAGCAGTTCTTC	CAISPGGNNEQFF
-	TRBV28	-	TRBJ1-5	TGTGCCAGCAGCGAATTCCAGGGAAGCCGTCAGCCCCAGCATTTT	CASSEFQGSRQPQHF
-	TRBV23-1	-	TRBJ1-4	TGCGCCAGCAGTCCACCGCGGGATGAAAAACTGTTTTTT	CASSPPRDEKLFF
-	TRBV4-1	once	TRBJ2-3	TGCGCCAGCAGCCAAGGGCGTGGCGGAGAGGTTAGCACAGATACGCAGTATTTT	CASSQGRGGEVSTDTQYF
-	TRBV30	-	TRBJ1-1	TGTGCCTGGTACAGGAAGATCACTGAAGCTTTCTTT	CAWYRKITEAFF
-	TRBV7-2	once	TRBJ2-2	TGTGCCAGCAGCTTATGGAGTCAGCAAACCGGGGAGCTGTTTTTT	CASSLWSQQTGELFF
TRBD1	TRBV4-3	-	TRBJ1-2	TGCGCCAGCAGCCCGGACAGGGCAGACTATGGCTACACCTTC	CASSPDRADYGYTF
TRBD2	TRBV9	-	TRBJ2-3	TGTGCCTCAGCACCGGGACCCAGCGGGAGAACGCAGTATTTT	CASAPGPSGRTQYF
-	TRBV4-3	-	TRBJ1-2	TGCGCCAGCAGCCTCAGGCAGGGTCCTAACTATGGCTACACCTTC	CASSLRQGPNYGYTF
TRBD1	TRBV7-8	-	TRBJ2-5	TGTGCCAGCAGCTTAGGGGCAGGGGGCCCAGAGACCCAGTACTTC	CASSLGAGGPETQYF
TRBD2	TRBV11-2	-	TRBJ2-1	TGTGCCAGCAGCTTCGCCGGGACTAGCATCGGTGAGCAGTTCTTC	CASSFAGTSIGEQFF
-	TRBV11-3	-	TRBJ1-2	TGTGCCAGCAGCTTGGGGCCCGGAGTTTTTTACTATGGCTACACCTTC	CASSLGPGVFYYGYTF
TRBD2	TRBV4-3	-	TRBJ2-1	TGCGCCAGCAGCCAAGATCGCGGGAGGGGGAAATATAATGAGCAGTTCTTC	CASSQDRGRGKYNEQFF
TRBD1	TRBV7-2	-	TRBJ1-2	TGTGCCAGCAGCCAGGGCCCGGGGACAGACCTAATTCGCTACACCTTC	CASSQGPGTDLIRYTF
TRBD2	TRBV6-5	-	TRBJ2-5	TGTGCCAGCAGTTACTCGGCGGGAGGGCCGGTAGAGACCCAGTACTTC	CASSYSAGGPVETQYF
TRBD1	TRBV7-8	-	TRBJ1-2	TGTGCCAGCAGCTCCAGGGGGGACTATGGCTACACCTTC	CASSSRGDYGYTF
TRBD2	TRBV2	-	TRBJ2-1	TGTGCCAGCAGTGGATCGAAACAGGCTAGCGGGATTGATGAGCAGTTCTTC	CASSGSKQASGIDEQFF
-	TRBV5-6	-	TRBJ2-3	TGTGCCAGCAGCTTGACAGGGACCCCAGATACGCAGTATTTT	CASSLTGTPDTQYF
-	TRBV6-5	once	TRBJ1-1	TGTGCCAGCAGTTCCGACTCCTGGATGTTGAACACTGAAGCTTTCTTT	CASSSDSWMLNTEAFF
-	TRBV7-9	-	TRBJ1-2	TGTGCCAGCAGCTTCTCGCCAGGGGAACATGGCTACACCTTC	CASSFSPGEHGYTF
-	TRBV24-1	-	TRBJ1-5	TGTGCCACCAGTGATTTGCCTAATCAGCCCCAGCATTTT	CATSDLPNQPQHF
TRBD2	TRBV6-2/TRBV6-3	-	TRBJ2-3	TGTGCCAGCAGCCGGGGGGGGCTGTTGACAGATACGCAGTATTTT	CASSRGGLLTDTQYF
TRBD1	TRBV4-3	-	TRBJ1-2	TGCGCCAGCAGACGACCGGGACAGGGTGGTGGCTACACCTTC	CASRRPGQGGGYTF
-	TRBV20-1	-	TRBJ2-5	TGCAGTGCTAGTCCGGCGGGACAAGAGACCCAGTACTTC	CSASPAGQETQYF
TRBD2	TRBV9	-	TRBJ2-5	TGTGCCAGCAGCCTCAGCGGGAGTCGGGAGACCCAGTACTTC	CASSLSGSRETQYF
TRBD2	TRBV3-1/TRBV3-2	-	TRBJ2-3	TGTGCCAGCAGCCCTGACTCTAGCGGGAGCTTGACAGATACGCAGTATTTT	CASSPDSSGSLTDTQYF
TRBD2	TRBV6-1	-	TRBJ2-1	TGTGCCAGCAGTGAAGCTAGCGGGAGGACCTACAATGAGCAGTTCTTC	CASSEASGRTYNEQFF
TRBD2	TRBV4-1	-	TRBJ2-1	TGCGCCAGCAGCCAGCCCGGGACTAGGGGTCCTGAGCAGTTCTTC	CASSQPGTRGPEQFF
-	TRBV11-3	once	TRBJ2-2	TGTGCCAGCAGCTTCCGGGTCGAAAAGGGGCACACCGGGGAGCTGTTTTTT	CASSFRVEKGHTGELFF
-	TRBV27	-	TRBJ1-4	TGTGCCAGCAGTCTCCAAGGGGGAAAACTGTTTTTT	CASSLQGGKLFF
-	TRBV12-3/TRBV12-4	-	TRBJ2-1	TGTGCCAGCAGCCTATCGCGAGGAAATGAGCAGTTCTTC	CASSLSRGNEQFF
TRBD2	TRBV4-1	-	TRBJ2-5	TGCGCCAGCAGCCAACCCGGACGGACTAGCGGTCAAGAGACCCAGTACTTC	CASSQPGRTSGQETQYF
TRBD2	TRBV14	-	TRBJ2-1	TGTGCCAGCAGCCCGAAACTAGCGGGAGGCTACAATGAGCAGTTCTTC	CASSPKLAGGYNEQFF
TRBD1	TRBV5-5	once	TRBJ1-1	TGTGCCAGCAGCTTGGGACAGGGATGGACTGAAGCTTTCTTT	CASSLGQGWTEAFF
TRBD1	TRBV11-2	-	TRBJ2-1	TGTGCCAGCAGCGACGTCAGGGGGTTCACCTACAATGAGCAGTTCTTC	CASSDVRGFTYNEQFF
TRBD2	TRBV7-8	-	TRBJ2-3	TGTGCCAGCAGCTTAGGGGATCGGGCTAGCGGGAGCCGGATAGATACGCAGTATTTT	CASSLGDRASGSRIDTQYF
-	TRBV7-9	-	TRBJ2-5	TGTGCCAGCAGCCCCCCCCCGGCGGGGGAGACCCAGTACTTC	CASSPPPAGETQYF
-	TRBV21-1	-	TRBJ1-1	TGTGCCAGCAGCAAGTCCCCAGTTAGGGGAAGCGAAGCTTTCTTT	CASSKSPVRGSEAFF
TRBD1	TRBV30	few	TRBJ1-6	TGTGCCTGGAGTGTTTGGGGGGACAGCTCCTATAATTCACCCCTCCACTTT	CAWSVWGDSSYNSPLHF
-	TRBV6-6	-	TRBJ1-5	TGTGCCAGCAGTTACTCGGGGGCGGATCGCAATCAGCCCCAGCATTTT	CASSYSGADRNQPQHF
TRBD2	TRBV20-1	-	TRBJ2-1	TGCAGTGCTAGTCAGCCTCGTGGCGGGAGGATAAATGAGCAGTTCTTC	CSASQPRGGRINEQFF